One sample yielded the 10 T cell receptor beta chains listed below, sequenced in a study of blood T cell repertoires in COVID-19. Only in-frame clones appear in the TCRdb table, and some are missing; sequencing was by immunoSEQ multiplex PCR. The sample records 200,000 to 300,000 clones, approximately 90% being singletons. Material: peripheral blood. All receptors come from a young man with active or convalescent COVID-19.

The rearrangement links TRBV2 to TRBJ1-5, with 9 nucleotides matching TRBD1. V trimming: 6 bases; J trimming: 0 bases; junction bases outside the gene matches: 12. This CDR3 is 18 amino acids long. Germline-derived CDR1 and CDR2 are SNHLY and FYNNEI. The CDR3 DNA sequence: TGTGCCAGCAGCGTAATCCCGGGACAGGGACTTAGCAATCAGCCCCAGCATTTT. Translating gives CASSVIPGQGLSNQPQHF. Full variable domain (missing parts from reference TRBV2 and TRBJ1-5): EPEVTQTPSHQVTQMGQEVILRCVPISNHLYFYWYRQILGQKVEFLVSFYNNEISEKSEIFDDQFSVERPDGSNFTLKIRSTKLEDSAMYFCASSVIPGQGLSNQPQHFGDGTRLSIL.

The V and J genes are TRBV10-1 and TRBJ1-4; TRBD1 matches at 7 bases. V shed 0 bases, J shed 5 bases, and the junction held 3 bases outside the gene matches. The CDR3 consists of 15 residues. Looked up from germline, CDR1 is WNHNN and CDR2 is SYGVQD (reference sequence). This CDR3 is CASSESKGANEKLFF. In DNA, the CDR3 is TGCGCCAGCAGTGAGTCGAAGGGGGCAAATGAAAAACTGTTTTTT.

The CDR3 sequence: CASSSTWAFEAFF. The CDR3 nucleotides are TGTGCCAGCAGTTCCACCTGGGCCTTTGAAGCTTTCTTT. This chain connects TRBV12-3 or TRBV12-4 to TRBJ1-1; D is undetermined. V was cut by 4 bases and J by 7 bases, with 13 bases left in between. There are 13 residues in the CDR3.

This clone was detected only a few times. The chain uses TRBV6-2 or TRBV6-3 and TRBJ2-7, with D hard to call. Trimming removed 5 bases at V and 7 bases at J, with 15 bases between. CDR3 length: 13 amino acids. Germline values: CDR1 MNHEY, CDR2 SVGEGT. CDR3 in amino acids: CASSTSPLGEQYF. CDR3 bases: TGTGCCAGCAGTACCTCTCCCCTAGGTGAGCAGTACTTC.

This clone was detected only once. This rearrangement joins TRBV2 to TRBJ2-7, with 8 bases that match TRBD2. V was clipped by 11 bases and J by 0 bases; unmatched bases: 9. Per germline, CDR1 SNHLY and CDR2 FYNNEI. The CDR3 loop spans 14 amino acids. The CDR3 loop is CAGTTSGASYEQYF. CDR3 coding DNA: TGTGCCGGCACAACTAGCGGCGCCTCCTACGAGCAGTACTTC.

The V call is TRBV16, the J call TRBJ2-7; 11 bases line up with TRBD2. V shed 6 bases, J shed 2 bases, and the junction held 6 bases outside the gene matches. Germline V gene data show CDR1 as KGHSY and CDR2 as FQNENV. This CDR3 is 15 amino acids long. CDR3 residues: CASSRLAGLTYEQYF. The CDR3 DNA follows: TGTGCCAGCAGTCGACTAGCGGGGCTCACCTACGAGCAGTACTTC.

The V call is TRBV27, the J call TRBJ2-3; perhaps TRBD1 as D (5 bases). Trimming took off 3 bases at V and 2 bases at J, with 15 bases between the two ends. The V gene's germline CDR1 is MNHEY and CDR2 SMNVEV (reference sequence). The CDR3 sequence is 16 residues long. CDR3 amino acids: CASSFVGQKVTDTQYF. CDR3 nucleotide sequence: TGTGCCAGCAGTTTTGTGGGGCAGAAAGTCACAGATACGCAGTATTTT.

J is TRBJ1-6 and V is TRBV7-8, with 7 bases fitting TRBD1. The CDR3 contains 17 residues. Germline V lookup: CDR1 SGHVS, CDR2 FQNEAQ. Losses at the gene ends were 3 bases for V and 6 bases for J; bases not matched to a gene: 11. CDR3 protein: CASSLDSRGRGNSPLHF. The CDR3 nucleotides read TGTGCCAGCAGCTTGGACTCGAGGGGGCGAGGTAATTCACCCCTCCACTTT.

The chain is built from TRBV2 and TRBJ1-2; D perhaps matches TRBD1 (6 bases). From germline, CDR1 is SNHLY and CDR2 FYNNEI. This CDR3 spans 16 amino acids. The V gene lost 3 bases and the J gene lost 4 bases, with 18 bases spanning the gap. CDR3 in amino acids: CASSDRTKGQAYGYTF. In DNA, the CDR3 is TGTGCCAGCAGTGATAGGACCAAGGGACAAGCCTATGGCTACACCTTC.

The V and J genes are TRBV10-3 and TRBJ2-1, with a possible D match to TRBD2 (6 bases). CDR3 length equals 15 residues. From germline, CDR1 is ENHRY and CDR2 SYGVKD. Trimming took 6 bases from V and 5 from J, leaving 17 bases between them. The CDR3 reads CAIRRGTLSDNEQFF. CDR3 DNA: TGTGCCATCAGGCGCGGGACCCTCAGCGACAATGAGCAGTTCTTC.